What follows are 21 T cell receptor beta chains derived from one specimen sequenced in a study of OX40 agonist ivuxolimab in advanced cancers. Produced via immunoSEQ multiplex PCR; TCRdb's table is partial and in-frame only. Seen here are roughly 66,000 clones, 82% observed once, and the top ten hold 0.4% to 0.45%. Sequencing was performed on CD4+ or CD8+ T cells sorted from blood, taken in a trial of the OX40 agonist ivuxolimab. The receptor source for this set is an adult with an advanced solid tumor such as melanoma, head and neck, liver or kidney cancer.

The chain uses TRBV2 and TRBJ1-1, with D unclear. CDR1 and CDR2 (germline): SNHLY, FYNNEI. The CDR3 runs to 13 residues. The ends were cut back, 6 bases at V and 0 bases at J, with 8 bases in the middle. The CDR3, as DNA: TGTGCCAGCAGGCGGCTAATGAACACTGAAGCTTTCTTT. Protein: CASRRLMNTEAFF.

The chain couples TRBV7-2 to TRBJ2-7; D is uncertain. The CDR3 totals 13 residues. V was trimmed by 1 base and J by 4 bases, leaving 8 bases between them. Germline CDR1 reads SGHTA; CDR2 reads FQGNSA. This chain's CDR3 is CASSLGRLYEQYF. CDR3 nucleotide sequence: TGTGCCAGCAGCTTAGGACGGCTTTACGAGCAGTACTTC.

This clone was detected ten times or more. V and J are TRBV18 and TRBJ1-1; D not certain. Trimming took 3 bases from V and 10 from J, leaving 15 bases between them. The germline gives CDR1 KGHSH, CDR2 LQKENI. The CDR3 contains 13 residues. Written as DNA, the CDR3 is TGTGCCAGCTCACCCCTCGGAGGGCAAGGAGCTTTCTTT. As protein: CASSPLGGQGAFF.

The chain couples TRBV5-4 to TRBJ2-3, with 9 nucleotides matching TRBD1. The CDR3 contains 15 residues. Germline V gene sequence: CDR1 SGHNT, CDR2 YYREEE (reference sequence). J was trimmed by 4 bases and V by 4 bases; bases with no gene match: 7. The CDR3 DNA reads TGTGCCAGCAGCACCCGACAGGGGGGTGCAGATACGCAGTATTTT. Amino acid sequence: CASSTRQGGADTQYF.

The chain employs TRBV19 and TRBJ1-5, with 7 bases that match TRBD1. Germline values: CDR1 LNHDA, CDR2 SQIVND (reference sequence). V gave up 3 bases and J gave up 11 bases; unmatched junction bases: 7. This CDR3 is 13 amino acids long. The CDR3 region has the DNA TGTGCCAGTAGTATGGCAGGGGGACTGGCCCAGCATTTT. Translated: CASSMAGGLAQHF.

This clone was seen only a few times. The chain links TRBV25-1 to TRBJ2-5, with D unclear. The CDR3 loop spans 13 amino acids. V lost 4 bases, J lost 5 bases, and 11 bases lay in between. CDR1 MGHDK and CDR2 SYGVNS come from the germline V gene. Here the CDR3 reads CASSAPVQETQYF. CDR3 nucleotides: TGTGCCAGCAGTGCCCCGGTTCAGGAGACCCAGTACTTC.

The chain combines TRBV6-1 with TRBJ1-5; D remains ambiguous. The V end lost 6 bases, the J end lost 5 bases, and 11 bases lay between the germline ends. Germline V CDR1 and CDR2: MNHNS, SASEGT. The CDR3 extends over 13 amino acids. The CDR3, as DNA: TGTGCCAGCAGGGGAATTGGCGATCAGCCCCAGCATTTT. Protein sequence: CASRGIGDQPQHF.

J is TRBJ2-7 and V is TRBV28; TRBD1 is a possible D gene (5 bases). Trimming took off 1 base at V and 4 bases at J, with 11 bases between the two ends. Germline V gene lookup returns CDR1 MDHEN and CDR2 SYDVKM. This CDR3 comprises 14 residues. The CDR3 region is CASSLSQGPYEQYV. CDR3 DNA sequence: TGTGCCAGCAGTTTATCCCAGGGCCCTTACGAGCAGTACGTC.

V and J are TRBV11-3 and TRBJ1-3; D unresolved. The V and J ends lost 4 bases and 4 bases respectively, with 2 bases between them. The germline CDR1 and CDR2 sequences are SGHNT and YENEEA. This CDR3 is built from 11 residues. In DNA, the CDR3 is TGTGCCAGCAGCTCCGGAAACACCATATATTTT. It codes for CASSSGNTIYF.

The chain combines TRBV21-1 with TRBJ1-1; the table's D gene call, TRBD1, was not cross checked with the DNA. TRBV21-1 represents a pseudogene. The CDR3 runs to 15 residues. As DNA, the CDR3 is TGTGCCAGCAGCTCTGGAACAGGGGGGAACACTGAAGCTTTCTTT. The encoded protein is CASSSGTGGNTEAFF.

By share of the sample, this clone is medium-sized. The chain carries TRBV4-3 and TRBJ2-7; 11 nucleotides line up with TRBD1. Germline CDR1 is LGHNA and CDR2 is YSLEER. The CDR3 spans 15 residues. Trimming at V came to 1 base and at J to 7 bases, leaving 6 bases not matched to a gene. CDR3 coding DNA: TGCGCCAGCAGCCAAGGGACAGGGGGCTACAAGGAGCAGTACTTC. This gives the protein CASSQGTGGYKEQYF.

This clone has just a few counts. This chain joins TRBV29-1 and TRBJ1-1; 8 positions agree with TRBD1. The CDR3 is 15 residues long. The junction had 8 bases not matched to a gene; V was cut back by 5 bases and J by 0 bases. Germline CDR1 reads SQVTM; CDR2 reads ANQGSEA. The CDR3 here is CSVSMAGGMNTEAFF. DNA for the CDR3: TGCAGCGTTTCAATGGCAGGGGGCATGAACACTGAAGCTTTCTTT. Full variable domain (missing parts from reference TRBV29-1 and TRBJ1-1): SAVISQKPSRDICQRGTSLTIQCQVDSQVTMMFWYRQQPGQSLTLIATANQGSEATYESGFVIDKFPISRPNLTFSTLTVSNMSPEDSSIYLCSVSMAGGMNTEAFFGQGTRLTVV.

The CDR3: CASGLRPDTEAFF. CDR3 sequence (DNA): TGTGCTAGTGGTTTGAGGCCAGACACTGAAGCTTTCTTT. The chain has TRBV12-5 and TRBJ1-1, with D unresolved. Trimming took off 2 bases at V and 3 bases at J, with 7 bases between the two ends. There are 13 residues in the CDR3. CDR1 is LGHNT and CDR2 is FRNRAP in the germline V gene.

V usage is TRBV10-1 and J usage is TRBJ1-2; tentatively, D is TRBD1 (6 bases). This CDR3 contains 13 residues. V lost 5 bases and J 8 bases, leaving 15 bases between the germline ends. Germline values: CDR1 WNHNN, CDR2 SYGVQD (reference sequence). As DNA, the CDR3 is TGCGCCAGCAGTTCCGACAGGAAGAAGGGCTACACCTTC. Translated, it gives CASSSDRKKGYTF.

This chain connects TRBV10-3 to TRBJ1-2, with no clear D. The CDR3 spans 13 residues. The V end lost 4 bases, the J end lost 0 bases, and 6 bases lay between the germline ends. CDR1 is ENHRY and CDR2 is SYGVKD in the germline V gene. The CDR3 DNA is TGTGCCATCAGTGGGCAGGCTAACTATGGCTACACCTTC. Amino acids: CAISGQANYGYTF.

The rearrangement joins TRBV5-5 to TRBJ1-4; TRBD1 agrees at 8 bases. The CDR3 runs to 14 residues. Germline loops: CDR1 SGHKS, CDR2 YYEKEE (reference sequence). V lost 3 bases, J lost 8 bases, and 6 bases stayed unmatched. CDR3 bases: TGTGCCAGCAGCTCCGGGACAGGCTTGGAAAAACTGTTTTTT. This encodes CASSSGTGLEKLFF.

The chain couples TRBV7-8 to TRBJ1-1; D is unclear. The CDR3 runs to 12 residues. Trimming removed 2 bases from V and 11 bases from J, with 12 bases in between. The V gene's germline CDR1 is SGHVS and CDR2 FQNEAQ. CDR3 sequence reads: CASSLLGKVAFF. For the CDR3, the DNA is TGTGCCAGCAGCTTACTAGGAAAGGTCGCTTTCTTT.

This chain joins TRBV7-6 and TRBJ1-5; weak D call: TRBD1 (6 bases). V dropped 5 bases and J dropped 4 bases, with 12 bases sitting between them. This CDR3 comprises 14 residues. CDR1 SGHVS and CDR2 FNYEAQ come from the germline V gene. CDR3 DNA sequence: TGTGCCAGCAGCCCCAGCACAGGGAATCAGCCCCAGCATTTT. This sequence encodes CASSPSTGNQPQHF.

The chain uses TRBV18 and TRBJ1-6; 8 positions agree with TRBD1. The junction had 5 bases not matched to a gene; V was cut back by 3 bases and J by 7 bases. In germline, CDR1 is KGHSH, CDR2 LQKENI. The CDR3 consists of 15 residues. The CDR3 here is CASSPLDRENSPLHF. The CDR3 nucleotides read TGTGCCAGCTCACCTTTGGACAGGGAGAATTCACCCCTCCACTTT. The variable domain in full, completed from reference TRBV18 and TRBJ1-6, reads NAGVMQNPRHLVRRRGQEARLRCSPMKGHSHVYWYRQLPEEGLKFMVYLQKENIIDESGMPKERFSAEFPKEGPSILRIQQVVRGDSAAYFCASSPLDRENSPLHFGNGTRLTVT.

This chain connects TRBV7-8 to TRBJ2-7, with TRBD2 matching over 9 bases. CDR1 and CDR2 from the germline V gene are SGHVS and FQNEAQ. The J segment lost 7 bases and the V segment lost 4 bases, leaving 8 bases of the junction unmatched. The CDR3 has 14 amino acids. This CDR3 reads CASSSRLAAEEQYF. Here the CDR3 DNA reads TGTGCCAGCAGCTCGCGACTAGCGGCGGAAGAGCAGTACTTC.

The CDR3 coding sequence is TGTGCCAGCAGTCTTAGAGGGGAAAATTGGGGCGAGCAGTACTTC. This sequence encodes CASSLRGENWGEQYF. The chain uses TRBV13 and TRBJ2-7; D tentatively fits TRBD1 or TRBD2 (5 bases each). Trimming removed 6 bases at V and 6 bases at J, with 21 bases between. The CDR3 is 15 residues long. Per the germline V gene, CDR1 is PRHDT and CDR2 is FYEKMQ (reference sequence).